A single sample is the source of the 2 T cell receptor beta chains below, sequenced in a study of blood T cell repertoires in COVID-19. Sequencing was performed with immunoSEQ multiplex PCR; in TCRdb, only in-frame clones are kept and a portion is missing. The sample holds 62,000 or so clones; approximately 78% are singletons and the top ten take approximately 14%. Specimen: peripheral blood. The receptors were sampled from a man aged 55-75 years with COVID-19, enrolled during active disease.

The CDR3 DNA is TGTGCCAGCAGTGAAGGTCTTCTTGCGGGGGGCGCCACAGATACGCAGTATTTT. Amino acid sequence: CASSEGLLAGGATDTQYF. The V call is TRBV2, the J call TRBJ2-3; 8 nucleotides line up with TRBD2. The CDR3 length is 18 residues. CDR1 SNHLY and CDR2 FYNNEI come from the germline V gene. Unmatched junction bases numbered 11, after V lost 1 base and J lost 2 bases.

The CDR3 loop is CASSLEGGTGELFF. The CDR3 region has the DNA TGCGCCAGCAGCTTGGAGGGAGGCACCGGGGAGCTGTTTTTT. The chain joins TRBV5-1 to TRBJ2-2; D may be TRBD2 (6 bases). Germline V gene sequence: CDR1 SGHRS, CDR2 YFSETQ. Trimming left V 0 bases short and J 4 bases short, with 7 bases between. This CDR3 is 14 amino acids long.